The 5 T cell receptor beta chains below all came from one sample that was sequenced in a study of CD8+ T cells in alopecia areata. cDNA serving as the sequencing template came from extracted, reverse transcribed RNA. The assay was immunoSEQ multiplex PCR, and TCRdb's table has in-frame clones only and misses some. The profile shows about 170,000 clones, roughly 60% of them singletons. Treatment specified: oral pan-JAK inhibitor, 5-10 mg twice daily. The sample consisted of CD4+ T cells sorted from blood, taken at approximately week 55, from a patient treated with tofacitinib. The receptors here all came from a human donor with alopecia areata.

The chain uses TRBV7-9 and TRBJ1-6; D is uncertain. Trimming removed 4 bases at V and 6 bases at J, with 16 bases between. The CDR3 is 16 amino acids. Germline values: CDR1 SEHNR, CDR2 FQNEAQ (reference sequence). CDR3 protein: CASSSSPSGINSPLHF. CDR3 bases: TGTGCCAGCAGCTCTTCCCCCTCGGGAATTAATTCACCCCTCCACTTT.

The V gene is TRBV30, the J gene TRBJ2-2; perhaps TRBD2 as D (5 bases). CDR1 and CDR2 (germline): GTSNPN, SVGIG (reference sequence). Trimming pared 1 base from V and 4 bases from J, leaving 7 bases between. This CDR3 is built from 13 residues. The CDR3, as DNA: TGTGCCTGGAGTGCGACTACCACCGGGGAGCTGTTTTTT. Translation: CAWSATTTGELFF. Full variable domain (missing parts from reference TRBV30 and TRBJ2-2): SQTIHQWPATLVQPVGSPLSLECTVEGTSNPNLYWYRQAAGRGLQLLFYSVGIGQISSEVPQNLSASRPQDRQFILSSKKLLLSDSGFYLCAWSATTTGELFFGEGSRLTVL.

This clone was recorded a few times. The sample contains more than one DNA sequence encoding this CDR3. The chain employs TRBV4-1 and TRBJ1-1; TRBD1 matches at 7 bases. J was trimmed by 5 bases and V by 0 bases; bases with no gene match: 6. The CDR3 extends over 15 amino acids. Germline values: CDR1 MGHRA, CDR2 YSYEKL. CDR3 sequence reads: CASSQEGQGGTEAFF. Written as DNA, the CDR3 is TGCGCCAGCAGCCAAGAAGGGCAGGGGGGGACTGAAGCTTTCTTT.

The chain couples TRBV5-1 to TRBJ2-1; D uncertain. CDR3 length: 16 residues. V was trimmed by 0 bases and J by 4 bases, leaving 14 bases between them. Germline V gene sequence: CDR1 SGHRS, CDR2 YFSETQ. CDR3: CASSLVTLQGYNEQFF. The DNA of the CDR3 is TGCGCCAGCAGCTTGGTTACACTTCAAGGGTACAATGAGCAGTTCTTC. Drawing the rest from reference TRBV5-1 and TRBJ2-1, the complete variable domain is KAGVTQTPRYLIKTRGQQVTLSCSPISGHRSVSWYQQTPGQGLQFLFEYFSETQRNKGNFPGRFSGRQFSNSRSEMNVSTLELGDSALYLCASSLVTLQGYNEQFFGPGTRLTVL.

The chain is built from TRBV29-1 and TRBJ2-6; tentative D call: TRBD1 (6 bases). CDR3 length: 14 amino acids. V gave up 4 bases and J gave up 1 base, with 8 bases separating them. Germline CDR1 is SQVTM and CDR2 is ANQGSEA. The CDR3 region has the DNA TGCAGCGTTGGACAGGAGTCTGGGGCCAACGTCCTGACTTTC. Amino acid sequence: CSVGQESGANVLTF.